Each of the 19 T cell receptor beta chains below was sequenced from the same sample in a study of T-cell memory formation after mild COVID-19. TCRdb reprocessed the 5' RACE reads with MiXCR, giving one entry per CDR3 protein. The repertoire includes 300,000 or so distinct CDR3 sequences, 15% to 20% of them detected once, and around 23% sits in the top ten. The sample was PBMCs or a T cell subset sorted from them (not recorded which). These receptors came from a man younger than 35 who had mild COVID-19 (a few samples of this study predate the infection). Cell type and time point are not known.

The chain recombines TRBV5-6 with TRBJ2-7; the D is unclear. Germline V gene sequence: CDR1 SGHDT, CDR2 YYEEEE. Trimming cost V 8 bases and J 2 bases, with 17 bases left between them. This CDR3 is built from 14 residues. This CDR3 is CASRRGPNAYEQYF. As DNA, the CDR3 is TGTGCCAGTAGACGAGGACCCAATGCCTACGAGCAGTACTTC.

The chain joins TRBV12-5 to TRBJ1-1; D uncertain. The germline V gene encodes CDR1 LGHNT and CDR2 FRNRAP. The CDR3 length is 13 residues. The V gene lost 7 bases and the J gene lost 4 bases, with 13 bases spanning the gap. This CDR3 reads CASALGVFTEAFF. Written as DNA, the CDR3 is TGTGCTAGTGCCCTCGGAGTTTTCACTGAAGCTTTCTTT.

This clonotype has a handful of counts. V usage is TRBV9 and J usage is TRBJ2-3; the D gene is possibly TRBD2 (5 bases). This CDR3 contains 14 residues. Trimming cost V 0 bases and J 6 bases, with 11 bases left between them. Germline CDR1 is SGDLS and CDR2 is YYNGEE. The CDR3 spells CASSVASRPDTQYF. In DNA form, the CDR3 reads TGTGCCAGCAGCGTAGCTAGCCGTCCGGATACGCAGTATTTT.

This clonotype was picked up a small number of times. The chain carries TRBV12-3 or TRBV12-4 and TRBJ2-1; unclear D gene. This CDR3 comprises 14 residues. V was cut by 0 bases and J by 3 bases, with 6 bases left in between. In nucleotides, the CDR3 is TGTGCCAGCAGTTTAGCGGACGGCTACAATGAGCAGTTCTTC. It codes for CASSLADGYNEQFF.

This clonotype was counted only a few times. The genes are TRBV4-3 and TRBJ1-2; tentative D call: TRBD1 (5 bases). The germline CDR1 and CDR2 sequences are LGHNA and YSLEER. The CDR3 contains 13 residues. V gave up 0 bases and J gave up 8 bases, with 10 bases separating them. The CDR3: CASSQDRVGGYTF. The CDR3 DNA reads TGCGCCAGCAGCCAAGACAGGGTGGGAGGCTACACCTTC.

The CDR3, as DNA: TGCGCCAGCAGCCAGTCCTCAAATCCTTCCTACGAGCAGTACTTC. Its translation is CASSQSSNPSYEQYF. The chain is built from TRBV4-1 and TRBJ2-7; D gene uncertain. Germline loops: CDR1 MGHRA, CDR2 YSYEKL. The CDR3 is made up of 15 amino acids. Deletions cut 3 bases from V and 1 base from J, with 13 bases between.

This clonotype appeared a few times. This chain uses TRBV4-1 with TRBJ2-3; possibly TRBD2 for D (6 bases). The CDR3 consists of 15 residues. Between the trimmed V and J ends, which lost 3 bases and 3 bases, there was a span of 13 bases. Germline V lookup: CDR1 MGHRA, CDR2 YSYEKL. In DNA form, the CDR3 reads TGCGCCAGCAGCCAGGATAACGGAGGGACAGATACGCAGTATTTT. It is translated as CASSQDNGGTDTQYF.

V is TRBV5-1 and J is TRBJ2-7; tentatively, D is TRBD1 (6 bases). From germline, CDR1 is SGHRS and CDR2 YFSETQ. V gave up 4 bases and J gave up 0 bases, with 8 bases separating them. This CDR3 contains 13 residues. The CDR3 bases are TGCGCCAGCAGCCAGGGGTGCTCCTACGAGCAGTACTTC. It codes for CASSQGCSYEQYF.

The J gene is TRBJ1-1, the V gene TRBV7-3; D is unclear. The CDR3 extends over 13 amino acids. V lost 0 bases to trimming and J lost 5 bases, with 7 bases between them. Per the germline V gene, CDR1 is SGHTA and CDR2 is FQGTGA. DNA for the CDR3: TGTGCCAGCAGCTTAACCGAATCTACTGAAGCTTTCTTT. Translation gives CASSLTESTEAFF.

The gene calls are TRBV6-6 and TRBJ2-2, with D maybe TRBD1 (5 bases). V dropped 7 bases and J dropped 0 bases, with 6 bases sitting between them. The CDR3 sequence is 13 residues long. Per the germline V gene, CDR1 is MNHNY and CDR2 is SVGAGI (reference sequence). CDR3 amino acids: CASKTANTGELFF. CDR3 sequence (DNA): TGTGCCAGCAAGACAGCGAACACCGGGGAGCTGTTTTTT.

This chain uses TRBV5-1 with TRBJ2-2; tentative D call: TRBD1 (5 bases). V lost 0 bases, J lost 2 bases, and 8 bases lay in between. Germline V CDR1 and CDR2: SGHRS, YFSETQ. The CDR3 loop spans 15 amino acids. The CDR3 DNA sequence: TGCGCCAGCAGCTTGGCCAGGGCAAACACCGGGGAGCTGTTTTTT. As protein: CASSLARANTGELFF.

The CDR3 sequence is CASSLAGRVGSYEQYF. CDR3 coding DNA: TGTGCCAGCAGCTTAGCTGGGCGAGTGGGCTCCTACGAGCAGTACTTC. This chain connects TRBV7-9 to TRBJ2-7; no clear D gene. This CDR3 has 16 residues. V lost 0 bases and J 0 bases, leaving 12 bases between the germline ends. Germline V gives CDR1 SEHNR, CDR2 FQNEAQ (reference sequence).

This clonotype was detected only a few times. The V gene is TRBV6-5, the J gene TRBJ2-7, with TRBD2 matching 10 bases. The CDR3 is 16 amino acids. Germline loops: CDR1 MNHEY, CDR2 SVGAGI. Trimming took 0 bases from V and 4 from J; bases not matched to a gene: 6. CDR3 sequence reads: CASSYSLAGRTYEQYF. CDR3 bases: TGTGCCAGCAGTTACTCACTAGCGGGACGGACTTACGAGCAGTACTTC.

The chain carries TRBV3-1 and TRBJ1-5; 7 positions match TRBD1. This CDR3 contains 14 residues. The junction had 4 bases not matched to a gene; V was cut back by 4 bases and J by 4 bases. The V gene's germline CDR1 is LGHDT and CDR2 YNNKEL (reference sequence). The CDR3 reads CASSRGQLNQPQHF. In DNA form, the CDR3 reads TGTGCCAGCAGCCGGGGACAGTTAAATCAGCCCCAGCATTTT.

The table lists this clonotype with a count of one. J is TRBJ2-1 and V is TRBV4-2, with 15 bases aligning to TRBD2. V gave up 0 bases and J gave up 9 bases; unmatched junction bases: 9. The CDR3 totals 18 residues. Germline CDR1 and CDR2: LGHNA and YNFKEQ. Here the CDR3 reads CASSQDFWTSGGAGEQFF. CDR3 coding DNA: TGTGCCAGCAGCCAAGATTTTTGGACTAGCGGGGGGGCCGGTGAGCAGTTCTTC.

The rearrangement links TRBV5-4 to TRBJ1-2; 7 nucleotides match TRBD1. The germline gives CDR1 SGHNT, CDR2 YYREEE (reference sequence). V shed 5 bases, J shed 7 bases, and the junction held 8 bases outside the gene matches. The CDR3 contains 13 residues. The CDR3 DNA follows: TGTGCCAGCAGTCTGACCACAGGGGTTGGCTACACCTTC. This translates into CASSLTTGVGYTF.

The chain links TRBV27 to TRBJ2-2; D is uncertain. Trimming pared 5 bases from V and 3 bases from J, leaving 13 bases between. In germline, CDR1 is MNHEY, CDR2 SMNVEV (reference sequence). The CDR3 covers 15 residues. In DNA, the CDR3 is TGTGCCAGCAGTATAGGACCCGCTTACACCGGGGAGCTGTTTTTT. Its translation is CASSIGPAYTGELFF.

This chain links TRBV20-1 with TRBJ2-2, with no clear D. Between the trimmed V and J ends, which lost 6 bases and 6 bases, there was a span of 17 bases. This CDR3 has 14 residues. Looked up from germline, CDR1 is DFQATT and CDR2 is SNEGSKA (reference sequence). DNA for the CDR3: TGCAGTGCCCGAGCGCGGAACGGCGCCGGGGAGCTGTTTTTT. It is translated as CSARARNGAGELFF.

The chain links TRBV4-1 to TRBJ1-5; D unclear. The V end was cut by 1 base, the J end by 4 bases, with 8 bases between. Germline CDR1 and CDR2: MGHRA and YSYEKL. The length of the CDR3 is 14 residues. CDR3: CASSQVTRNQPQHF. The DNA of the CDR3 is TGCGCCAGCAGCCAAGTTACCAGAAATCAGCCCCAGCATTTT.